The 9 T cell receptor beta chains listed next were all sequenced from one sample in a study of regulatory T cells in long-lasting Graves disease. Stated time point: newly diagnosed GD, antithyroid drugs for less than 3 months. Preparation of the TCR library used RNA extracted from PBMCs. Investigators prepared the TCR beta libraries by applying iRepertoire HTBI primers and Arm-PCR of CDR3 regions. Each CDR3 protein gets one entry after TCRdb re-called the multiplex PCR reads with MiXCR. The sample holds approximately 400,000 distinct CDR3 sequences, 15% seen once. The same sample was also used in a study of T cells in Graves' hyperthyroidism and ophthalmopathy.

This specimen was peripheral blood mononuclear cells (PBMCs), taken at new diagnosis, from a patient treated with antithyroid drugs. The receptors originated from a young woman with Graves disease.

The chain combines TRBV20-1 with TRBJ2-7; tentative D call: TRBD2 (5 bases). The ends were cut back, 6 bases at V and 3 bases at J, with 24 bases in the middle. There are 16 residues in the CDR3. Germline lookup yields CDR1 DFQATT and CDR2 SNEGSKA (reference sequence). The CDR3 region is CSALSGQSLLDYEQYF. The CDR3 DNA reads TGCAGTGCCCTGAGCGGTCAGTCTCTTTTGGACTACGAGCAGTACTTC.

Ten or more counts support this clonotype. The chain recombines TRBV3-1 with TRBJ2-3; D gene uncertain. V was cut by 6 bases and J by 5 bases, with 15 bases left in between. CDR3 length equals 14 residues. Germline V CDR1 and CDR2: LGHDT, YNNKEL (reference sequence). The CDR3 nucleotides are TGTGCCAGCAGTCCCAAGATGCATGGAGATACGCAGTATTTT. Its protein product is CASSPKMHGDTQYF.

This clonotype was detected many times. V gene TRBV12-3 or TRBV12-4 combines with J gene TRBJ1-5; 9 bases agree with TRBD1. The CDR3 sequence is 15 residues long. The V and J ends lost 4 bases and 3 bases, in that order; junction bases with no gene match: 4. CDR3 amino acids: CASSYRTGVNQPQHF. Here the CDR3 DNA reads TGTGCCAGCAGTTATCGGACAGGGGTCAATCAGCCCCAGCATTTT.

The genes are TRBV10-2 and TRBJ2-5; D gene uncertain. Trimming left V 2 bases short and J 5 bases short, with 9 bases between. The CDR3 contains 13 residues. The germline gives CDR1 WSHSY, CDR2 SAAADI. The CDR3 spells CASSEPGEETQYF. CDR3 in DNA: TGCGCCAGCAGTGAGCCAGGAGAGGAGACCCAGTACTTC.

This clonotype was detected ten times or more. This chain joins TRBV15 and TRBJ1-5; the D gene is possibly TRBD1 (5 bases). CDR3 length: 15 amino acids. Germline V lookup: CDR1 LNHNV, CDR2 YYDKDF (reference sequence). V lost 5 bases and J lost 5, with 16 bases in between. Here the CDR3 reads CATSPTATVDQPQHF. The CDR3 bases are TGTGCCACCAGCCCAACCGCGACAGTGGATCAGCCCCAGCATTTT. Full variable domain (outside the CDR3, taken from reference TRBV15 and TRBJ1-5): DAMVIQNPRYQVTQFGKPVTLSCSQTLNHNVMYWYQQKSSQAPKLLFHYYDKDFNNEADTPDNFQSRRPNTSFCFLDIRSPGLGDTAMYLCATSPTATVDQPQHFGDGTRLSIL.

This clonotype has at least ten counts. The chain carries TRBV3-1 and TRBJ2-2; D is uncertain. The CDR3 extends over 12 amino acids. Trimming pared 2 bases from V and 6 bases from J, leaving 4 bases between. Germline V gives CDR1 LGHDT, CDR2 YNNKEL (reference sequence). CDR3 protein: CASSQRAGELFF. The CDR3, as DNA: TGTGCCAGCAGCCAACGTGCCGGGGAGCTGTTTTTT.

Many counts were recorded for this clonotype. The chain combines TRBV30 with TRBJ1-1, with TRBD1 as a possible D gene (5 bases). CDR1 and CDR2 from the germline V gene are GTSNPN and SVGIG (reference sequence). This CDR3 has 13 amino acids. The V end was cut by 0 bases, the J end by 3 bases, with 8 bases between. The DNA for the CDR3 is TGTGCCTGGAGTGTGGGAGGGGACACTGAAGCTTTCTTT. Amino acids: CAWSVGGDTEAFF.

Turning to this clonotype: One end of the junction does not line up with germline, which may come from a read error. The chain has TRBV4-1 and TRBJ2-1; D is perhaps TRBD2 (5 bases). The CDR3 has 14 residues. Germline V lookup: CDR1 MGHRA, CDR2 YSYEKL. The DNA of the CDR3 is TGCGCCAGCAGCCAAGGAGGGCACTTCGATGAGCAGCTCTTC. This encodes CASSQGGHFDEQLF.

Comment on this clonotype: A much larger clone is a single base away; this may be a read error. This chain connects TRBV18 to TRBJ2-4; D might be TRBD1 or TRBD2, each matching 5 bases. The CDR3 has 15 amino acids. The germline gives CDR1 KGHSH, CDR2 LQKENI. V dropped 0 bases and J dropped 6 bases, with 12 bases sitting between them. The CDR3 loop is CASSPPGRGVNIQYF. As DNA, the CDR3 is TGTGCCAGCTCACCACCGGGAAGGGGAGTAAACATTCAGTACTTC.